Shown below are 5 T cell receptor beta chains from a single sample sequenced in a study of early T cells in non-severe SARS-CoV-2 infection. TCRdb itself ran the 5' RACE reads through MiXCR, one entry per CDR3 protein. In the table there are about 55,000 distinct CDR3 sequences, about 6.1% of which are singletons. The sequencing here drew on whole blood, taken at baseline. The source is an adult who was a healthcare worker with PCR-confirmed SARS-CoV-2 infection or an uninfected control (not recorded which).

At least ten counts were recorded for this clonotype. The chain links TRBV5-4 to TRBJ2-2; 7 bases agree with TRBD2. The germline gives CDR1 SGHNT, CDR2 YYREEE (reference sequence). V lost 7 bases, J lost 1 base, and 4 bases stayed unmatched. There are 14 residues in the CDR3. In nucleotides, the CDR3 is TGTGCCAGCCGGGAGGCGCTGAACACCGGGGAGCTGTTTTTT. This encodes CASREALNTGELFF. Full variable domain (remainder filled in from reference TRBV5-4 and TRBJ2-2): ETGVTQSPTHLIKTRGQQVTLRCSSQSGHNTVSWYQQALGQGPQFIFQYYREEENGRGNFPPRFSGLQFPNYSSELNVNALELDDSALYLCASREALNTGELFFGEGSRLTVL.

Here the CDR3 reads CASSSEGVGTEAFF. CDR3 nucleotides: TGTGCCAGCAGTTCAGAGGGGGTCGGAACTGAAGCTTTCTTT. V gene TRBV6-1 combines with J gene TRBJ1-1, with D tentatively TRBD1 (6 bases). The V gene's germline CDR1 is MNHNS and CDR2 SASEGT. The ends were cut back, 5 bases at V and 5 bases at J, with 15 bases in the middle. There are 14 residues in the CDR3.

This chain links TRBV29-1 with TRBJ1-2, with D tentatively TRBD1 (5 bases). In germline, CDR1 is SQVTM, CDR2 ANQGSEA. The CDR3 loop spans 14 amino acids. Trimming took off 3 bases at V and 4 bases at J, with 15 bases between the two ends. CDR3 region: CSVDAGLGGYGYTF. Here the CDR3 DNA reads TGCAGCGTTGATGCAGGGTTAGGTGGCTATGGCTACACCTTC.

This clonotype was seen a few times. J is TRBJ2-1 and V is TRBV19, with 8 bases fitting TRBD1. The germline CDR1 and CDR2 sequences are LNHDA and SQIVND (reference sequence). The junction had 1 base not matched to a gene; V was cut back by 3 bases and J by 0 bases. This CDR3 spans 15 amino acids. CDR3 sequence: CASSITGGSYNEQFF. The DNA of the CDR3 is TGTGCCAGTAGTATTACAGGGGGCTCCTACAATGAGCAGTTCTTC.

This clonotype was recorded only once. The chain recombines TRBV6-2 or TRBV6-3 with TRBJ2-1; D might be TRBD2 (6 bases). Trimming pared 2 bases from V and 4 bases from J, leaving 15 bases between. CDR1 and CDR2 (germline): MNHEY, SVGEGT. This CDR3 comprises 16 residues. CDR3 nucleotide sequence: TGTGCCAGCAGTTACGGCCGGGGGACCTTATACAATGAGCAGTTCTTC. It specifies CASSYGRGTLYNEQFF.